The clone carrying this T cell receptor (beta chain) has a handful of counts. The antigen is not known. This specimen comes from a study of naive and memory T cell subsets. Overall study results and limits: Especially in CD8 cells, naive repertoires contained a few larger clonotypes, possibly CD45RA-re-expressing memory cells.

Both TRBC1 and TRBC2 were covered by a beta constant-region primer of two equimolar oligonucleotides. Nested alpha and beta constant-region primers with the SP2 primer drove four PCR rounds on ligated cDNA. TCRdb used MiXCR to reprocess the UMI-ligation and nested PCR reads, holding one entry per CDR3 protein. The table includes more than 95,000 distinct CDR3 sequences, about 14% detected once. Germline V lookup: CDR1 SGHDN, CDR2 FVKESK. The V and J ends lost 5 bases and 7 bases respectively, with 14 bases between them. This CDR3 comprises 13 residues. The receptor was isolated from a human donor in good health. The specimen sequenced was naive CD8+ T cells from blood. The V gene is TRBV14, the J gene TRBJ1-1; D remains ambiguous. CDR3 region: CASSDLHPIEAFF. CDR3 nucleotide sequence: TGTGCCAGCAGCGATTTACACCCCATTGAAGCTTTCTTT.